This TCR beta chain was sequenced during a study of T cells in Graves' hyperthyroidism and ophthalmopathy. Amplified regions were TCR beta CDR3 sequences from RNA transcripts. Initially, a first-round RT-PCR of the TCR CDR3 employed the HTBI primer set. TCRdb redid the calling of the multiplex PCR reads with MiXCR, one entry per CDR3 protein. The profile shows around 520,000 distinct CDR3 sequences, around 15% of them singletons. The CDR3 contains 14 residues. The germline V gene has CDR1 MDHEN and CDR2 SYDVKM. Trimming pared 10 bases from V and 6 bases from J, leaving 19 bases between. This clonotype appeared many times.

This TCR came from a woman between 40 and 55 years old with Graves' hyperthyroidism. The sequenced sample was blood. This chain links TRBV28 with TRBJ2-1; weak D call: TRBD2 (6 bases). The CDR3 nucleotides read TGTGCCACCACCCGGGACTTAGGACTCAATGAGCAGTTCTTC. It specifies CATTRDLGLNEQFF.